The clone carrying this T cell receptor beta chain was picked up a small number of times. 13 Jbeta primers and 60 Vbeta primers were used for the PCR. Sequencing was performed with immunoSEQ multiplex PCR; in TCRdb, only in-frame clones are kept and a portion is missing. The profile shows about 120,000 clones, 75% to 85% of them singletons. Donors consisted of healthy bone marrow donors. This record belongs to a study of cytomegalovirus exposure and HLA in healthy donors. CDR3 length: 15 residues. J was trimmed by 6 bases and V by 9 bases; bases with no gene match: 13. Germline loops: CDR1 MDHEN, CDR2 SYDVKM.

Sample: PBMCs. The source is a man aged 30 to 45 in good health and CMV-seropositive. The chain employs TRBV28 and TRBJ2-3; 9 bases match TRBD1. CDR3 residues: CASQSPGQGSDTQYF. DNA for the CDR3: TGTGCCAGTCAGTCCCCGGGACAGGGATCTGATACGCAGTATTTT.